The present entry profiles one TCR beta chain with its context. Its matching antigen is unknown. The data are from a study of coeliac disease. Study-wide findings and caveats: Few TRB amino acid sequences were shared between samples; most were unique.

Repertoires were generated with immunoSEQ multiplex PCR, while TCRdb's copy carries only in-frame clones and drops some. The sample contains fewer than 5,000 clones, over 55% of which appear only once. The V gene end was trimmed by 1 base and the J gene end by 6 bases; junction bases not matched to a gene: 11. Germline assignment: CDR1 KGHSH and CDR2 LQKENI. There are 18 residues in the CDR3. The clonotype comes from an older woman with celiac disease. The genes are TRBV18 and TRBJ2-2; 10 bases map to TRBD1. Material for sequencing was lamina propria lymphocytes from the gut. The CDR3 here is CASSPQVWGQGTAGELFF. The CDR3 bases are TGTGCCAGCTCACCACAAGTTTGGGGACAGGGGACGGCCGGGGAGCTGTTTTTT. Together with reference TRBV18 and TRBJ2-2, the CDR3 gives the full variable domain: NAGVMQNPRHLVRRRGQEARLRCSPMKGHSHVYWYRQLPEEGLKFMVYLQKENIIDESGMPKERFSAEFPKEGPSILRIQQVVRGDSAAYFCASSPQVWGQGTAGELFFGEGSRLTVL.